Below are 30 T cell receptor beta chains sequenced from a single sample in a study of T-cell memory formation after mild COVID-19. TCRdb processed the 5' RACE reads anew with MiXCR; each CDR3 protein has one entry. Here the sample spans 120,000 to 150,000 distinct CDR3 sequences, approximately 21% being singletons. The specimen was PBMCs or a T cell subset sorted from them (not recorded which). All receptors come from an adult woman who had mild COVID-19 (a few samples of this study predate the infection). Cell type and time point are not known.

This chain links TRBV2 with TRBJ1-2, with D unclear. The CDR3 runs 13 residues. The V gene's germline CDR1 is SNHLY and CDR2 FYNNEI. Trimming left V 7 bases short and J 7 bases short, with 16 bases between. CDR3 in DNA: TGTGCCAGCACCAGACAACCGAGCATTGGCTACACCTTC. Amino acid sequence: CASTRQPSIGYTF.

The CDR3 spells CASSYSLQKRNEQYF. The CDR3 nucleotides read TGTGCCAGCAGTTACTCGTTACAGAAGCGCAACGAGCAGTACTTC. The rearrangement uses TRBV6-2 or TRBV6-3 and TRBJ2-7; D is unclear. The length of the CDR3 is 15 residues. Germline CDR1 MNHEY, CDR2 SVGEGT. Trimming removed 0 bases at V and 5 bases at J, with 14 bases between.

This clonotype was observed a handful of times. The rearrangement joins TRBV5-5 to TRBJ2-6, with D perhaps assigned TRBD1 or TRBD2 (5 bases each). V shed 5 bases and J shed 0 bases, with 9 bases lying between them. Germline V lookup: CDR1 SGHKS, CDR2 YYEKEE (reference sequence). This CDR3 is 15 amino acids long. CDR3 sequence reads: CASSGTGSGANVLTF. The CDR3 DNA follows: TGTGCCAGCAGTGGGACGGGCTCTGGGGCCAACGTCCTGACTTTC.

The chain joins TRBV7-2 to TRBJ2-7, with D perhaps TRBD2 (5 bases). Trimming cost V 5 bases and J 5 bases, with 16 bases left between them. The CDR3 runs to 14 residues. Per germline, CDR1 SGHTA and CDR2 FQGNSA. CDR3 protein: CASSPFYERDEQYF. CDR3 nucleotide sequence: TGTGCCAGCAGCCCTTTTTATGAGAGGGACGAGCAGTACTTC.

This clonotype came up a few times. The chain is built from TRBV13 and TRBJ2-3; 7 bases match TRBD2. This CDR3 has 15 amino acids. J lost 2 bases, V lost 5 bases, and 7 bases had no gene match. The germline gives CDR1 PRHDT, CDR2 FYEKMQ (reference sequence). The CDR3 coding sequence is TGTGCCAGCAGCCCGCGGACTAGACCCACAGATACGCAGTATTTT. It is translated as CASSPRTRPTDTQYF.

This sequence joins TRBV5-1 and TRBJ1-1, with D unclear. Germline V gene data show CDR1 as SGHRS and CDR2 as YFSETQ. The CDR3 covers 12 residues. The V end lost 0 bases, the J end lost 3 bases, and 3 bases lay between the germline ends. The CDR3 reads CASSLADTEAFF. The CDR3 coding sequence is TGCGCCAGCAGCTTGGCCGACACTGAAGCTTTCTTT. Full variable domain (rest looked up from reference TRBV5-1 and TRBJ1-1): KAGVTQTPRYLIKTRGQQVTLSCSPISGHRSVSWYQQTPGQGLQFLFEYFSETQRNKGNFPGRFSGRQFSNSRSEMNVSTLELGDSALYLCASSLADTEAFFGQGTRLTVV.

The table lists this clonotype with a few counts. The rearrangement links TRBV18 to TRBJ2-3, with D hard to call. Trimming cost V 6 bases and J 5 bases, with 9 bases left between them. This CDR3 has 12 residues. Germline V gives CDR1 KGHSH, CDR2 LQKENI. CDR3 in amino acids: CASSNREDTQYF. The CDR3 region has the DNA TGTGCCAGCTCCAATAGGGAAGATACGCAGTATTTT.

In this sample, this clonotype turned up a few times. This sequence joins TRBV18 and TRBJ2-7, with D tentatively TRBD1 (5 bases). Trimming left V 3 bases short and J 3 bases short, with 18 bases between. This CDR3 region has 16 residues. Germline-derived CDR1 and CDR2 are KGHSH and LQKENI. CDR3 sequence: CASSPSDSLNNYEQYF. The CDR3 region has the DNA TGTGCCAGCTCACCTTCCGACAGCTTGAACAACTACGAGCAGTACTTC.

The table lists this clonotype with a few counts. The chain has TRBV24-1 and TRBJ2-7; TRBD2 is a possible D gene (6 bases). Per germline, CDR1 KGHDR and CDR2 SFDVKD. V lost 3 bases and J lost 0, with 11 bases in between. This CDR3 is 15 amino acids long. The CDR3 loop reads CATSDGDGSSYEQYF. The CDR3 nucleotides are TGTGCCACCAGTGATGGGGACGGGAGCTCCTACGAGCAGTACTTC.

The chain joins TRBV18 to TRBJ1-1; 8 nucleotides align to TRBD1. Looked up from germline, CDR1 is KGHSH and CDR2 is LQKENI. The CDR3 is 15 amino acids. The trim removed 3 bases at V and 8 bases at J, leaving 11 bases unmatched. The CDR3 reads CASSPGTGRAPEAFF. The CDR3 coding sequence is TGTGCCAGCTCACCCGGGACAGGAAGAGCACCCGAAGCTTTCTTT.

This chain joins TRBV5-1 and TRBJ1-2; D perhaps matches TRBD1 (5 bases). V was trimmed by 3 bases and J by 6 bases, leaving 24 bases between them. The CDR3 totals 17 residues. Germline CDR1 and CDR2: SGHRS and YFSETQ. The CDR3 nucleotides are TGCGCCAGCAGCTACTTCCTGCGCCGGGACGGCAAGGATGGCTACACCTTC. Translation gives CASSYFLRRDGKDGYTF.

The chain uses TRBV5-1 and TRBJ2-1; D gene ambiguous. The CDR3 is 14 residues long. V lost 3 bases, J lost 4 bases, and 11 bases lay in between. Looked up from germline, CDR1 is SGHRS and CDR2 is YFSETQ. DNA for the CDR3: TGCGCCAGCAGCTCCGGGCGATCTTACAATGAGCAGTTCTTC. The encoded protein is CASSSGRSYNEQFF. Variable domain in full (rest from reference TRBV5-1 and TRBJ2-1): KAGVTQTPRYLIKTRGQQVTLSCSPISGHRSVSWYQQTPGQGLQFLFEYFSETQRNKGNFPGRFSGRQFSNSRSEMNVSTLELGDSALYLCASSSGRSYNEQFFGPGTRLTVL.

This clonotype was counted only a few times. The chain employs TRBV4-2 and TRBJ2-3; D may be TRBD1 (8 bases). The CDR3 sequence is 16 residues long. Germline V CDR1 and CDR2: LGHNA, YNFKEQ. Trimming pared 1 base from V and 5 bases from J, leaving 16 bases between. This CDR3 is CASSQGAQGGEDTQYF. The CDR3 region has the DNA TGTGCCAGCAGCCAAGGGGCACAGGGGGGGGAAGATACGCAGTATTTT.

In its sample, this clonotype was seen a few times. This sequence joins TRBV5-1 and TRBJ2-1; 10 bases agree with TRBD2. Germline V gene lookup returns CDR1 SGHRS and CDR2 YFSETQ. Trimming took 0 bases from V and 4 from J; bases not matched to a gene: 7. The CDR3 totals 17 residues. CDR3 loop: CASSLAASGGPYNEQFF. CDR3 DNA sequence: TGCGCCAGCAGCTTGGCGGCTAGCGGGGGCCCGTACAATGAGCAGTTCTTC. Using reference TRBV5-1 and TRBJ2-1 for the parts outside the CDR3, the full variable domain is KAGVTQTPRYLIKTRGQQVTLSCSPISGHRSVSWYQQTPGQGLQFLFEYFSETQRNKGNFPGRFSGRQFSNSRSEMNVSTLELGDSALYLCASSLAASGGPYNEQFFGPGTRLTVL.

The CDR3 loop reads CASSEDQEPLV. CDR3 nucleotide sequence: TGTGCCAGCAGTGAGGATCAGGAACCTTTGGTC. The rearrangement uses TRBV6-4 and TRBJ2-7; D gene unclear. CDR1 and CDR2 from the germline V gene are MRHNA and SNTAGT. CDR3 length: 11 amino acids.

This clonotype was seen more than once but under ten times. The rearrangement joins TRBV11-2 to TRBJ2-7; D possibly corresponds to TRBD2 (6 bases). Germline loops: CDR1 SGHAT, CDR2 FQNNGV. The CDR3 covers 15 residues. V dropped 6 bases and J dropped 0 bases, with 15 bases sitting between them. CDR3 residues: CASSRNSGSSYEQYF. The CDR3 DNA is TGTGCCAGCAGTCGCAATAGCGGCAGCTCCTACGAGCAGTACTTC.

The gene calls are TRBV24-1 and TRBJ2-7, with 10 bases matching TRBD1. CDR3 size: 18 residues. The germline V gene has CDR1 KGHDR and CDR2 SFDVKD. Trimming removed 2 bases from V and 2 bases from J; junction bases left unmatched: 11. The CDR3 DNA sequence: TGTGCCACCAGTGATTCTCCCGGGACAGGGGCGACACCCTACGAGCAGTACTTC. Amino acid sequence: CATSDSPGTGATPYEQYF.

This clonotype has ten or more counts. In DNA form, the CDR3 reads TGTGCCAGCAGCTTAGCCGGGACAGGGGTCACAGATACGCAGTATTTT. Amino acid sequence: CASSLAGTGVTDTQYF. The gene calls are TRBV7-9 and TRBJ2-3, with 10 bases identical to TRBD1. J gave up 2 bases and V 0 bases, and 2 bases lay outside the gene matches. The V gene's germline CDR1 is SEHNR and CDR2 FQNEAQ (reference sequence). CDR3 length: 16 residues.

This clonotype was detected only a few times. The genes are TRBV4-2 and TRBJ2-7; no definite D call. This CDR3 is 13 amino acids long. CDR1 and CDR2 (germline): LGHNA, YNFKEQ. V lost 0 bases and J 2 bases, leaving 5 bases between the germline ends. The CDR3 spells CASSQDVTYEQYF. CDR3 nucleotide sequence: TGTGCCAGCAGCCAAGATGTAACCTACGAGCAGTACTTC.

This clonotype occurred a few times. The rearrangement uses TRBV12-3 or TRBV12-4 and TRBJ1-1; D remains unclear. The CDR3 spans 14 residues. With 3 bases removed from V and 1 base from J, the gap between germline ends came to 9 bases. Written as DNA, the CDR3 is TGTGCCAGCAGTTTCGGAAGAACGAACACTGAAGCTTTCTTT. This codes for CASSFGRTNTEAFF.

In its sample, this clonotype was seen many times. This chain connects TRBV6-5 to TRBJ2-1; 10 nucleotides align to TRBD1. The CDR3 length is 16 residues. J gave up 4 bases and V 5 bases, and 8 bases lay outside the gene matches. CDR1 and CDR2 (germline): MNHEY, SVGAGI. CDR3 nucleotide sequence: TGTGCCAGCAGTAATCCCCGGGACAGGGGTTACAATGAGCAGTTCTTC. Its protein product is CASSNPRDRGYNEQFF.

The chain combines TRBV6-5 with TRBJ1-5, with 8 bases fitting TRBD1. Looked up from germline, CDR1 is MNHEY and CDR2 is SVGAGI. This CDR3 is built from 14 residues. V lost 8 bases and J lost 4; bases outside the gene matches: 7. The CDR3 loop is CASRGQGGNQPQHF. The CDR3 DNA follows: TGTGCCAGCCGCGGACAGGGAGGGAATCAGCCCCAGCATTTT.

CDR3 in amino acids: CASSDARGAGSPLHF. The CDR3 nucleotides read TGTGCCAGCAGTGACGCTCGGGGCGCGGGTTCACCCCTCCACTTT. The chain links TRBV6-5 to TRBJ1-6; D might be TRBD1 (5 bases). CDR3 size: 15 residues. With 5 bases removed from V and 9 bases from J, the gap between germline ends came to 17 bases. Germline lookup yields CDR1 MNHEY and CDR2 SVGAGI.

A few counts support this clonotype. CDR3 region: CAWTDDRKSQPQHF. The CDR3 DNA is TGTGCCTGGACCGACGACAGAAAAAGTCAGCCCCAGCATTTT. The V call is TRBV30, the J call TRBJ1-5, with D possibly matching TRBD1 (5 bases). This CDR3 has 14 residues. Trimming stripped 4 bases from V and 6 bases from J, with 16 bases between. In germline, CDR1 is GTSNPN, CDR2 SVGIG (reference sequence).

The rearrangement links TRBV14 to TRBJ2-5; tentatively, D is TRBD1 or TRBD2 (6 bases each). CDR3 length equals 18 residues. The germline V gene has CDR1 SGHDN and CDR2 FVKESK. V was trimmed by 4 bases and J by 1 base, leaving 22 bases between them. CDR3 nucleotide sequence: TGTGCCAGCAGCCGACCGATAGGAGGGGGGACCTCCCAAGAGACCCAGTACTTC. It translates to CASSRPIGGGTSQETQYF.

This rearrangement joins TRBV4-1 to TRBJ2-4; the D is unclear. Deletions cut 4 bases from V and 0 bases from J, with 10 bases between. Germline CDR1 and CDR2: MGHRA and YSYEKL. The CDR3 spans 15 residues. CDR3 loop: CASSPLDLAKNIQYF. Here the CDR3 DNA reads TGCGCCAGCAGCCCCCTTGACTTAGCCAAAAACATTCAGTACTTC.

The rearrangement links TRBV7-9 to TRBJ1-2; tentatively, D is TRBD1 (6 bases). This CDR3 has 17 amino acids. Between the trimmed V and J ends, which lost 3 bases and 8 bases, there was a span of 25 bases. Germline V gives CDR1 SEHNR, CDR2 FQNEAQ (reference sequence). CDR3 nucleotides: TGTGCCAGCAGCTTCTCCCGGGACATCTTACAGGGTGACGGCTACACCTTC. The encoded protein is CASSFSRDILQGDGYTF.

This clonotype was seen a handful of times. The chain uses TRBV12-3 or TRBV12-4 and TRBJ2-3; 7 bases agree with TRBD2. There are 16 residues in the CDR3. V dropped 3 bases and J dropped 3; count of bases not matched to a gene: 9. This chain's CDR3 is CASSFGRGIGTDTQYF. The CDR3 coding sequence is TGTGCCAGCAGTTTCGGGCGGGGGATTGGAACAGATACGCAGTATTTT.

This clonotype was seen only a few times. The J gene is TRBJ2-3, the V gene TRBV5-1, with 13 bases fitting TRBD2. Germline loops: CDR1 SGHRS, CDR2 YFSETQ. Trimming cost V 4 bases and J 0 bases; bases outside gene matches: 5. The CDR3 contains 17 residues. The CDR3 nucleotides read TGCGCCAGCAGCCGCGGACTAGCGGGGGCTAGCACAGATACGCAGTATTTT. Translating it yields CASSRGLAGASTDTQYF.

This clonotype was detected only a few times. This chain links TRBV6-6 with TRBJ1-2; the match to TRBD1 covers 8 bases. The CDR3 extends over 13 amino acids. Germline lookup yields CDR1 MNHNY and CDR2 SVGAGI (reference sequence). V lost 6 bases to trimming and J lost 1 base; unmatched junction nucleotides: 1. This CDR3 is CASSDRGNYGYTF. CDR3 sequence (DNA): TGTGCCAGCAGCGACAGGGGTAACTATGGCTACACCTTC.